A selection of T cell receptor beta chains follows, all from one sample in a study of identical twins. Via MiXCR, TCRdb re-called the 5' RACE reads, giving one row per CDR3 protein. The table includes around 250,000 distinct CDR3 sequences, approximately 11% detected once. Separately, the same data were catalogued under a study of yellow fever vaccine responses in identical twins.

Source material: memory (CD45RO+) T cells sorted from blood. The origin of the receptors is a woman in her late teens or twenties in good health. Both conserved end residues are part of each CDR3. The D gene is left open where the match is weak. Rows may omit the clone size; those that give it use once, few, many or a size class.

>TRBJ2-2|-|TRBV15|15|few
CATSSQQGGTGELFF
TGTGCCACCAGCAGTCAACAGGGCGGGACCGGGGAGCTGTTTTTT
>TRBJ2-3|TRBD2|TRBV20-1|16|many
CSASTPPGLAWDTQYF
TGCAGTGCTAGTACCCCGCCGGGACTAGCTTGGGATACGCAGTATTTT
>TRBJ2-7|-|TRBV5-6|14|many
CASSLLGPKNEQYF
TGTGCCAGCAGCTTGTTGGGGCCTAAGAACGAGCAGTACTTC
>TRBJ2-1|-|TRBV2|17|few
CASSGPLGAVAYNEQFF
TGTGCCAGCAGTGGCCCCCTGGGAGCGGTGGCCTACAATGAGCAGTTCTTC
>TRBJ2-2|TRBD2|TRBV11-2|16|-
CASSPRLAGTTGELFF
TGTGCCAGCAGCCCCCGACTAGCGGGGACAACCGGGGAGCTGTTTTTT
>TRBJ2-4|-|TRBV10-1|15|many
CASTFSGDAKNIQYF
TGCGCCAGCACCTTCTCCGGGGATGCCAAAAACATTCAGTACTTC
>TRBJ2-5|TRBD2|TRBV5-6|15|few
CASSFQAGGRETQYF
TGTGCCAGCAGCTTCCAAGCGGGGGGGCGCGAGACCCAGTACTTC
>TRBJ1-2|TRBD1|TRBV7-9|16|-
CASSFVPTGTNYGYTF
TGTGCCAGCAGCTTTGTACCGACAGGGACTAACTATGGCTACACCTTC
>TRBJ1-5|-|TRBV12-3/TRBV12-4|15|many
CASSWAGGDHQPQHF
TGTGCCAGCAGTTGGGCAGGAGGGGACCATCAGCCCCAGCATTTT
>TRBJ2-4|-|TRBV19|13|-
CASKPLAKNIQYF
TGTGCCAGTAAGCCTCTAGCCAAAAACATTCAGTACTTC
>TRBJ2-5|-|TRBV20-1|14|-
CSAIPGHLMGTQYF
TGCAGTGCCATTCCGGGACATCTAATGGGGACCCAGTACTTC
>TRBJ2-2|TRBD2|TRBV20-1|16|few
CSARDVLAGGPGELFF
TGCAGTGCTAGAGATGTACTAGCGGGAGGGCCCGGGGAGCTGTTTTTT
>TRBJ2-7|-|TRBV20-1|13|-
CSASPQDIYEQYF
TGCAGTGCTAGCCCCCAAGATATCTACGAGCAGTACTTC
>TRBJ2-7|TRBD1|TRBV7-2|16|-
CASSELPATGTYEQYF
TGTGCCAGCAGCGAACTCCCGGCGACAGGGACCTACGAGCAGTACTTC
>TRBJ2-5|-|TRBV6-5|17|-
CASRLPVSLWAQETQYF
TGTGCCAGCAGACTCCCGGTCTCGTTGTGGGCTCAAGAGACCCAGTACTTC
>TRBJ2-2|-|TRBV4-3|12|few
CASSQVSGELFF
TGCGCCAGCAGCCAAGTCTCCGGGGAGCTGTTTTTT
>TRBJ2-5|-|TRBV5-1|15|many
CASSKNDKGRETQYF
TGCGCCAGCAGCAAAAACGACAAGGGTAGAGAGACCCAGTACTTC
>TRBJ2-1|-|TRBV28|16|many
CASSLFRGADSNEQFF
TGTGCCAGCAGTTTATTTAGGGGGGCAGACTCTAATGAGCAGTTCTTC
>TRBJ2-7|-|TRBV3-1|14|-
CASSRSTGTYEQYF
TGTGCCAGCAGCCGATCGACAGGTACCTACGAGCAGTACTTC
>TRBJ1-2|TRBD1|TRBV29-1|12|many
CSAGDRDYGYTF
TGCAGCGCGGGGGACAGAGACTATGGCTACACCTTC
>TRBJ2-5|TRBD2|TRBV2|17|-
CASIRLAGATGRETQYF
TGTGCCAGCATTAGACTAGCGGGGGCCACAGGACGAGAGACCCAGTACTTC
>TRBJ2-5|-|TRBV7-9|14|-
CASSLWTLQETQYF
TGTGCCAGCAGCCTATGGACGTTACAAGAGACCCAGTACTTC
>TRBJ2-1|-|TRBV5-6|15|few
CASSLSPSSYNEQFF
TGTGCCAGCAGCCTCTCACCGAGCTCCTACAATGAGCAGTTCTTC
>TRBJ2-7|-|TRBV20-1|12|-
CSAPGATYEQYF
TGCAGTGCTCCTGGTGCGACCTACGAGCAGTACTTC
>TRBJ1-4|TRBD1|TRBV2|15|-
CASSGEGQGNEKLFF
TGTGCCAGCAGTGGTGAGGGACAGGGGAACGAAAAACTGTTTTTT